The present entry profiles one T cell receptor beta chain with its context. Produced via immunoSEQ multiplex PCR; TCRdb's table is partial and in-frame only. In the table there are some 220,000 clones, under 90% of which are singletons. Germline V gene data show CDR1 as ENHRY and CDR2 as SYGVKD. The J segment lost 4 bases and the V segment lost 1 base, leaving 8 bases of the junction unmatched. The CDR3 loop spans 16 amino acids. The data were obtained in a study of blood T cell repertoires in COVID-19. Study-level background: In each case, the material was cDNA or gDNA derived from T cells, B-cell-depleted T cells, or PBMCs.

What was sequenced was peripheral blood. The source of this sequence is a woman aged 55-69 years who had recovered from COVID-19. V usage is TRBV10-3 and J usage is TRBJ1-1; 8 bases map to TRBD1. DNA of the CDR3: TGTGCCATCAGTGAGTTACGGCAGGGGGCCGGCACTGAAGCTTTCTTT. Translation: CAISELRQGAGTEAFF.